This TCR beta chain was retrieved from a study of cytomegalovirus exposure and HLA in healthy donors. About this clone: The antigen remains unidentified.

Whereas donors were nominally healthy upon sampling, unrecorded immune exposures were probable. Germline trimming cut 2 bases from V and 7 bases from J; bases unmatched to any gene: 3. CDR3 length: 12 residues. Germline V lookup: CDR1 GTSNPN, CDR2 SVGIG (reference sequence). Whole-study findings and limits: Generally TCR sequences proved uncommon, though certain public TCRs appeared in numerous donors. Accurate predictions that matched the HLA-A and HLA-B alleles of most subjects were reportedly made from TCR beta sequences.

60 Vbeta and 13 Jbeta primers were used in PCR. The table came from immunoSEQ multiplex PCR; TCRdb's copy has only in-frame clones and leaves some out. This table holds over 100,000 clones, about 70% found once. Sequencing was carried out using PBMCs. The sequence was obtained from a woman in her twenties or thirties in good health and CMV-seronegative. V usage is TRBV30 and J usage is TRBJ1-2; 8 bases fit TRBD1. CDR3 in DNA: TGTGCCTGGAGTTGGACAGGGAGTGGCTACACCTTC. Its protein product is CAWSWTGSGYTF.